Each of the 26 T cell receptor beta chains below was sequenced from the same sample in a study of shared clonotypes between healthy human individuals (dated by TCRdb to between 2020 and 2021). The library was obtained by the immunoSEQ multiplex PCR assay. TCRdb retrieved this table from immuneACCESS and kept in-frame rearrangements only. Not all clones are present; in checked studies, unresolved V genes account for under half, and no reason is known for the remainder. The sample records 2 million to 3 million clones, approximately 94% of which are singletons. The ten largest account for around 0.37% of the sample. Sequences were obtained from naive CD4+ T cells from PBMCs. The sample's cell subset or site label, decoded: CD45RA+ positively selected. These receptors all come from a man aged 18 to 29 in good health. Some clones in this sample may be carry-over from other donors' samples.

The chain uses TRBV6-5 and TRBJ2-7, with D possibly matching TRBD1 (7 bases). This CDR3 has 15 residues. V lost 6 bases to trimming and J lost 1 base, with 16 bases between them. Germline V CDR1 and CDR2: MNHEY, SVGAGI. This chain's CDR3 is CASRSPGGPSYEQYF. The CDR3 DNA reads TGTGCCAGCAGGTCCCCAGGGGGGCCTTCCTACGAGCAGTACTTC.

This chain connects TRBV7-9 to TRBJ1-4, with a possible D match to TRBD1 (6 bases). Germline values: CDR1 SEHNR, CDR2 FQNEAQ (reference sequence). The CDR3 totals 15 residues. V lost 3 bases and J lost 4, with 12 bases in between. The CDR3 spells CASSLFGTSNEKLFF. Here the CDR3 DNA reads TGTGCCAGCAGCTTGTTCGGGACAAGTAATGAAAAACTGTTTTTT.

Of note for this clone: The junction departs from the called germline gene at one end, perhaps through a read error. This same CDR3 is encoded by further DNA sequences in the sample. V and J are TRBV5-6 and TRBJ2-2, with D possibly being TRBD1 or TRBD2 (5 bases each). The CDR3 totals 16 residues. Germline assignment: CDR1 SGHDT and CDR2 YYEEEE. The CDR3 here is CASSLYDSLNTGELFF. DNA of the CDR3: TGTGCCAGCAGCTTGTATGACAGCCTAAACACCGGGGAGCTGTTTTTC.

The J gene is TRBJ1-1, the V gene TRBV28; D is undetermined. The CDR3 is 11 residues long. Germline lookup yields CDR1 MDHEN and CDR2 SYDVKM. Trimming stripped 8 bases from V and 1 base from J, with 5 bases between. CDR3 sequence (DNA): TGTGCCAGCGCCTGGAACACTGAAGCTTTCTTT. Encoded protein: CASAWNTEAFF. Based on the CDR3 plus reference TRBV28 and TRBJ1-1, the full variable domain is DVKVTQSSRYLVKRTGEKVFLECVQDMDHENMFWYRQDPGLGLRLIYFSYDVKMKEKGDIPEGYSVSREKKERFSLILESASTNQTSMYLCASAWNTEAFFGQGTRLTVV.

This chain connects TRBV5-1 to TRBJ2-7; D perhaps matches TRBD1 (5 bases). The length of the CDR3 is 14 residues. Trimming took 4 bases from V and 0 from J, leaving 11 bases between them. CDR1 and CDR2 (germline): SGHRS, YFSETQ. This CDR3 is CASSRTGHSYEQYF. CDR3 nucleotides: TGCGCCAGCAGCCGAACCGGACACTCCTACGAGCAGTACTTC.

The chain carries TRBV25-1 and TRBJ2-1; D ambiguous. The CDR3 loop spans 12 amino acids. Germline assignment: CDR1 MGHDK and CDR2 SYGVNS. With 2 bases removed from V and 12 bases from J, the gap between germline ends came to 11 bases. The CDR3 region has the DNA TGTGCCAGCAGTGAACGTCCCTGGGGGCAGTTCTTC. Protein product: CASSERPWGQFF.

The genes are TRBV6-6 and TRBJ2-2; no definite D call. This CDR3 has 15 amino acids. CDR1 is MNHNY, CDR2 SVGAGI, per germline (reference sequence). The V gene lost 7 bases and the J gene lost 6 bases, with 18 bases spanning the gap. The CDR3 spells CASTNIPPIPGELFF. In DNA form, the CDR3 reads TGTGCCAGCACCAATATCCCCCCGATACCCGGGGAGCTGTTTTTT.

This sequence joins TRBV5-1 and TRBJ1-5; D is unresolved. The V gene lost 4 bases and the J gene lost 6 bases, with 14 bases spanning the gap. The CDR3 sequence is 14 residues long. Germline lookup yields CDR1 SGHRS and CDR2 YFSETQ. The CDR3 DNA reads TGCGCCAGCAGCCCTGAACCTCGGGGTCAGCCCCAGCATTTT. Translating gives CASSPEPRGQPQHF.

The rearrangement joins TRBV7-9 to TRBJ2-1; TRBD1 is a possible D gene (6 bases). The germline V gene has CDR1 SEHNR and CDR2 FQNEAQ (reference sequence). The CDR3 contains 14 residues. The ends were cut back, 4 bases at V and 3 bases at J, with 10 bases in the middle. As DNA, the CDR3 is TGTGCCAGCAGCTCTTTACAGGGCTACAATGAGCAGTTCTTC. This encodes CASSSLQGYNEQFF. Together with reference TRBV7-9 and TRBJ2-1, the CDR3 gives the full variable domain: DTGVSQNPRHKITKRGQNVTFRCDPISEHNRLYWYRQTLGQGPEFLTYFQNEAQLEKSRLLSDRFSAERPKGSFSTLEIQRTEQGDSAMYLCASSSLQGYNEQFFGPGTRLTVL.

This clone showed up just once. The rearrangement joins TRBV5-4 to TRBJ2-5; a weak D match, TRBD1 (6 bases). The V end lost 4 bases, the J end lost 5 bases, and 15 bases lay between the germline ends. The CDR3 has 14 amino acids. CDR1 and CDR2 from the germline V gene are SGHNT and YYREEE (reference sequence). The CDR3 DNA reads as TGTGCCAGCAGCCCAGGGGCCCAAGCGGAGACCCAGTACTTC. It encodes CASSPGAQAETQYF.

In its sample, this clone was seen once. The V call is TRBV5-1, the J call TRBJ1-1; 8 bases map to TRBD1. The junction had 8 bases not matched to a gene; V was cut back by 4 bases and J by 3 bases. Germline values: CDR1 SGHRS, CDR2 YFSETQ. The CDR3 spans 15 residues. CDR3 bases: TGCGCCAGCAGCGCGGATGGACAGGGCTACACTGAAGCTTTCTTT. Encoded protein: CASSADGQGYTEAFF. The complete variable domain, with remaining parts taken from reference TRBV5-1 and TRBJ1-1, reads KAGVTQTPRYLIKTRGQQVTLSCSPISGHRSVSWYQQTPGQGLQFLFEYFSETQRNKGNFPGRFSGRQFSNSRSEMNVSTLELGDSALYLCASSADGQGYTEAFFGQGTRLTVV.

With regard to this clone: Different DNA sequences within this sample yield the same CDR3. The gene calls are TRBV6-1 and TRBJ2-3; D not resolved. This CDR3 is 11 amino acids long. Looked up from germline, CDR1 is MNHNS and CDR2 is SASEGT. V shed 4 bases and J shed 5 bases, with 4 bases lying between them. CDR3 amino acids: CASSVRDTQYF. CDR3 nucleotides: TGTGCCAGCAGTGTCCGAGATACGCAGTATTTT.

The chain recombines TRBV6-6 with TRBJ1-1, with 9 bases lining up with TRBD1. Germline V gene sequence: CDR1 MNHNY, CDR2 SVGAGI (reference sequence). The length of the CDR3 is 14 residues. The V and J ends lost 6 bases and 1 base, in that order; junction bases with no gene match: 3. The CDR3 nucleotides read TGTGCCAGCAGCGACAGGGGGGAGAACACTGAAGCTTTCTTT. Protein sequence: CASSDRGENTEAFF.

The rearrangement links TRBV28 to TRBJ1-1, with D perhaps TRBD1 (5 bases). The germline CDR1 and CDR2 sequences are MDHEN and SYDVKM. The V end lost 2 bases, the J end lost 9 bases, and 13 bases lay between the germline ends. The CDR3 sequence is 13 residues long. The CDR3 nucleotides are TGTGCCAGCAGTTTAAGGCCGGGGACCAAAGCTTTCTTT. It codes for CASSLRPGTKAFF.

This clone was found once. Additional DNA sequences in this sample encode the identical CDR3. The CDR3 sequence is CASSLRIAQPQHF. The CDR3, as DNA: TGTGCCAGCAGCCTTCGGATTGCTCAGCCCCAGCATTTT. The J gene is TRBJ1-5, the V gene TRBV7-2; no clear D. Trimming removed 5 bases from V and 6 bases from J, with 11 bases in between. The germline CDR1 and CDR2 sequences are SGHTA and FQGNSA. The CDR3 contains 13 residues.

This chain uses TRBV28 with TRBJ1-4; D gene unclear. CDR1 MDHEN and CDR2 SYDVKM come from the germline V gene. The CDR3 contains 13 residues. Trimming cost V 6 bases and J 7 bases, with 12 bases left between them. The chain's CDR3 is CASSPVNFEKLFF. The CDR3 bases are TGTGCCAGCAGCCCGGTCAACTTTGAAAAACTGTTTTTT.

The gene calls are TRBV5-1 and TRBJ2-3; unclear D gene. Between the trimmed V and J ends, which lost 0 bases and 2 bases, there was a span of 10 bases. Germline V CDR1 and CDR2: SGHRS, YFSETQ. This CDR3 has 15 amino acids. The CDR3 reads CASSLAARPTDTQYF. The CDR3 coding sequence is TGCGCCAGCAGCTTGGCAGCCAGACCCACAGATACGCAGTATTTT. The whole variable domain, remainder taken from reference TRBV5-1 and TRBJ2-3, is KAGVTQTPRYLIKTRGQQVTLSCSPISGHRSVSWYQQTPGQGLQFLFEYFSETQRNKGNFPGRFSGRQFSNSRSEMNVSTLELGDSALYLCASSLAARPTDTQYFGPGTRLTVL.

V usage is TRBV7-8 and J usage is TRBJ2-3; TRBD1 matches at 9 bases. Germline trimming cut 6 bases from V and 2 bases from J; bases unmatched to any gene: 6. Germline V CDR1 and CDR2: SGHVS, FQNEAQ. The CDR3 totals 15 residues. CDR3 in amino acids: CASSRRDRATDTQYF. As DNA, the CDR3 is TGTGCCAGCAGTCGACGGGACAGGGCCACAGATACGCAGTATTTT.

The V gene is TRBV15, the J gene TRBJ2-2, with 9 bases lining up with TRBD1. V dropped 6 bases and J dropped 1; count of bases not matched to a gene: 6. From germline, CDR1 is LNHNV and CDR2 YYDKDF (reference sequence). This CDR3 comprises 16 residues. CDR3: CATRGQGLRNTGELFF. The DNA for the CDR3 is TGTGCCACCAGGGGACAGGGCCTCAGGAACACCGGGGAGCTGTTTTTT.

V usage is TRBV7-9 and J usage is TRBJ1-3; 10 bases map to TRBD1. CDR3 size: 14 residues. V was clipped by 11 bases and J by 0 bases; unmatched bases: 4. The germline CDR1 and CDR2 sequences are SEHNR and FQNEAQ (reference sequence). The CDR3 DNA reads TGTGCCGAGACAGGGGGCAGCTCTGGAAACACCATATATTTT. Its protein is CAETGGSSGNTIYF.

The chain is built from TRBV6-5 and TRBJ1-1; TRBD1 is a possible D gene (5 bases). V dropped 5 bases and J dropped 0 bases, with 10 bases sitting between them. The CDR3 is 14 amino acids. The germline gives CDR1 MNHEY, CDR2 SVGAGI. The CDR3 DNA reads TGTGCCAGCAGTCTACAGGTCATGAACACTGAAGCTTTCTTT. It is translated as CASSLQVMNTEAFF.

The chain has TRBV6-1 and TRBJ1-2; D is unclear. With 2 bases removed from V and 3 bases from J, the gap between germline ends came to 10 bases. Germline V CDR1 and CDR2: MNHNS, SASEGT. CDR3 length: 14 residues. The CDR3 bases are TGTGCCAGCAGTGAATTCGGTTTAGACTATGGCTACACCTTC. This translates into CASSEFGLDYGYTF.

Notes on this clone: The same CDR3 is also encoded by other DNA sequences in this sample. V is TRBV5-1 and J is TRBJ2-1; tentatively, D is TRBD2 (6 bases). Trimming cost V 0 bases and J 4 bases, with 11 bases left between them. Looked up from germline, CDR1 is SGHRS and CDR2 is YFSETQ. The CDR3 is made up of 15 amino acids. CDR3 region: CASSLAGSTYNEQFF. CDR3 bases: TGCGCCAGCAGCTTGGCCGGGAGTACGTACAATGAGCAGTTCTTC.

Details on this clone: Within the sample, other DNA sequences also encode this same CDR3. CDR3 DNA sequence: TGTGCCAGCAGCTTAGTTCTGGGTGACTATGGCTACACCTTC. Its translation: CASSLVLGDYGYTF. The chain uses TRBV7-2 and TRBJ1-2; D not certain. Trimming shortened V by 1 base and J by 3 bases, and 9 bases separated the two germline ends. CDR1 and CDR2 from the germline V gene are SGHTA and FQGNSA. CDR3 length: 14 residues.

The genes are TRBV19 and TRBJ1-1; 10 nucleotides agree with TRBD1. The germline V gene has CDR1 LNHDA and CDR2 SQIVND (reference sequence). Trimming removed 5 bases from V and 1 base from J; junction bases left unmatched: 7. The CDR3 consists of 16 residues. CDR3 region: CASSSRDRGTNTEAFF. The DNA for the CDR3 is TGTGCCAGTAGTTCCAGGGACAGGGGTACGAACACTGAAGCTTTCTTT.

The rearrangement links TRBV7-2 to TRBJ1-1, with D unresolved. Germline loops: CDR1 SGHTA, CDR2 FQGNSA. Between the trimmed V and J ends, which lost 3 bases and 4 bases, there was a span of 15 bases. This CDR3 has 15 residues. The CDR3 sequence: CASSLLMVAATEAFF. The DNA of the CDR3 is TGTGCCAGCAGCTTGTTGATGGTCGCGGCCACTGAAGCTTTCTTT.